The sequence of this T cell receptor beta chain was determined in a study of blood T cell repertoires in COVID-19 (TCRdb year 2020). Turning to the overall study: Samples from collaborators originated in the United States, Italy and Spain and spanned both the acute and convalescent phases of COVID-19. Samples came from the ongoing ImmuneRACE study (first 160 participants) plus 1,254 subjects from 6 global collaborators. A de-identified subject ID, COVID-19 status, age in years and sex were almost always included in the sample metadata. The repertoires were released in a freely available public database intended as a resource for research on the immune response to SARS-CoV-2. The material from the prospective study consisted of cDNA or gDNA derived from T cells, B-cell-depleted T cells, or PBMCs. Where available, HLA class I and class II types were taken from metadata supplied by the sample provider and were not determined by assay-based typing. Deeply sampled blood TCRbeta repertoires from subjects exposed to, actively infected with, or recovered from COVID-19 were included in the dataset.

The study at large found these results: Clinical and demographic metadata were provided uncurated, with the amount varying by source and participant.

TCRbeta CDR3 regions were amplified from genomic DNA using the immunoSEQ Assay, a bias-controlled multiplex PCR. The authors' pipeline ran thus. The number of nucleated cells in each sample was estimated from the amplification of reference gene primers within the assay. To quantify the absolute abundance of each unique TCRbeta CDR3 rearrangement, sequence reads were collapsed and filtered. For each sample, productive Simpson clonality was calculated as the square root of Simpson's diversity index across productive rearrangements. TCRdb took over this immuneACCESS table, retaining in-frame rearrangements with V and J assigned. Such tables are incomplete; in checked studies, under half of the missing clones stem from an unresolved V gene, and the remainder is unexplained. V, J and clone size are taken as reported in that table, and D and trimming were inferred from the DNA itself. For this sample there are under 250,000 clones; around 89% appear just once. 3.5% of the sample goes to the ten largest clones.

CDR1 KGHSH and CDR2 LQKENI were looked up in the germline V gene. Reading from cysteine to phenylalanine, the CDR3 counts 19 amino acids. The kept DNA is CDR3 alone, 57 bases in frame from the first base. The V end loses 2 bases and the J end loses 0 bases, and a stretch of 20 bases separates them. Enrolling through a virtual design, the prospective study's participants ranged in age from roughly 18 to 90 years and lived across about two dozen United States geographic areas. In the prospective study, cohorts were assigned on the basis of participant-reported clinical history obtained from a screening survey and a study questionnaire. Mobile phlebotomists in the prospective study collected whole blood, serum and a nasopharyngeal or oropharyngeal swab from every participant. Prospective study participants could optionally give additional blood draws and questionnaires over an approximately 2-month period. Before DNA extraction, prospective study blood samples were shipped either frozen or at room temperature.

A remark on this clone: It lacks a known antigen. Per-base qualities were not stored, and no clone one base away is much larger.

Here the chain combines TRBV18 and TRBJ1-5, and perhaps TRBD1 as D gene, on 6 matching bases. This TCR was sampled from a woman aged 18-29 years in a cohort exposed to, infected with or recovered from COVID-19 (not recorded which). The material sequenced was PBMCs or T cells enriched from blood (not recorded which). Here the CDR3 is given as CASSPYRATDSNSNQPQHF. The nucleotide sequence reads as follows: TGTGCCAGCTCACCATACAGGGCAACTGATTCGAATAGCAATCAGCCCCAGCATTTT.